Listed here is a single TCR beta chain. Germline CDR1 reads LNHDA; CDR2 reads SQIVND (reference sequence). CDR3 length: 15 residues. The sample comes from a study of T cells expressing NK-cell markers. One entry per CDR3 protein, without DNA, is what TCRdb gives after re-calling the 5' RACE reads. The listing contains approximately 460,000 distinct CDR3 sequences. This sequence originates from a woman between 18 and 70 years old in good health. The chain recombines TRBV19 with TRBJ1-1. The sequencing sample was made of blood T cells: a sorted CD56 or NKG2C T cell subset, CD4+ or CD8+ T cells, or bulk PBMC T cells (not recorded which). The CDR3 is CASSIGEGLNTEAFF.